This TCR beta chain was obtained from a study of shared clonotypes between healthy human individuals. Study-wide results and caveats: Investigators expected sequencing depth to affect clonotype sharing among donors. Researchers sampled blood only, noting tissue repertoires likely differ.

On this clone: Antigen unknown.

As defined, naive CD8 cells were CD45RO-negative and positively selected for CCR7, with terminally differentiated effector memory CD45RA+ cells excluded. Clones were sequenced by immunoSEQ multiplex PCR, and TCRdb holds only the in-frame ones, with some missing. This table has about 800,000 clones, about 97% appearing once. CDR1 is SGHVS, CDR2 FNYEAQ, per germline. The germline V and J ends were trimmed by 4 bases and 4 bases, with 6 bases remaining between them. The CDR3 length is 12 residues. The sample consisted of naive CD8+ T cells sorted from blood. The clonotype comes from a man aged 25 to 45 in good health. This chain connects TRBV7-6 to TRBJ2-3, with D unresolved. The CDR3 DNA sequence: TGTGCCAGCAGCTCTAACCCAGATACGCAGTATTTT. Amino acids: CASSSNPDTQYF.